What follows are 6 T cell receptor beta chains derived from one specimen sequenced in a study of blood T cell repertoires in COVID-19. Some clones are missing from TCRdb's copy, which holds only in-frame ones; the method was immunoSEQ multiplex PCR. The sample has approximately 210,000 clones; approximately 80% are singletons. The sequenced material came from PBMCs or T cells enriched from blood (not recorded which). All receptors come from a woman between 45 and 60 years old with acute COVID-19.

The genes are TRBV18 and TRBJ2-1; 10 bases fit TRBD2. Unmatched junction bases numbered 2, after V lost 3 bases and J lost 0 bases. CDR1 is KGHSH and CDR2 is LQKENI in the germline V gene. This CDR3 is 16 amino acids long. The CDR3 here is CASSPGLASSYNEQFF. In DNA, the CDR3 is TGTGCCAGCTCACCGGGACTAGCGTCCTCCTACAATGAGCAGTTCTTC.

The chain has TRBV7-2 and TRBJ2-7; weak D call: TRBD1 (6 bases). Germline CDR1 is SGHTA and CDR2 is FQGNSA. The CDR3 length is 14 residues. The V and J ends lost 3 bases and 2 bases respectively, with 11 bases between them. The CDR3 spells CASSFRQATYEQYF. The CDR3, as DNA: TGTGCCAGCAGCTTCCGACAGGCCACCTACGAGCAGTACTTC.

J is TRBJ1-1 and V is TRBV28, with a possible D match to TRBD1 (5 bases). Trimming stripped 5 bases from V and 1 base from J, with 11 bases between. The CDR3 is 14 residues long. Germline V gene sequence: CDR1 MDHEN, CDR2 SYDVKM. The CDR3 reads CASSPEGRNTEAFF. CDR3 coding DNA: TGTGCCAGCAGTCCGGAGGGGCGGAACACTGAAGCTTTCTTT.

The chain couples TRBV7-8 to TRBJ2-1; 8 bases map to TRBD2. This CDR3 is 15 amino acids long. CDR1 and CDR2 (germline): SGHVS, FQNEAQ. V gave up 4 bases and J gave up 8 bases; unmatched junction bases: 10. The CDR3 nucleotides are TGTGCCAGCAGCTCCTCCGGGACTAGTATCCATGAGCAGTTCTTC. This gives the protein CASSSSGTSIHEQFF.

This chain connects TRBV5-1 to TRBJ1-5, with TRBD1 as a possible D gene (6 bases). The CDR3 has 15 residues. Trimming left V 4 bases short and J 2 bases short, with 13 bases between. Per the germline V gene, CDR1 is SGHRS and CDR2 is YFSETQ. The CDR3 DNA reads TGCGCCAGCAGCCAATCGGGGGGCGGCAATCAGCCCCAGCATTTT. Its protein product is CASSQSGGGNQPQHF.

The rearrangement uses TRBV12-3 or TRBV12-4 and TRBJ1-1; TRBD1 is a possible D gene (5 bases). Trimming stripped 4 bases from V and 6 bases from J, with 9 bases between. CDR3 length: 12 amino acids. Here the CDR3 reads CASSSDNPEAFF. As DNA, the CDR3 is TGTGCCAGCAGTTCGGACAATCCTGAAGCTTTCTTT.